The 17 T cell receptor beta chains given below trace back to one sample, sequenced in a study of beta chain features in type 1 diabetes. Expressed TCRB transcripts were sequenced because the isolated RNA had all been reverse transcribed beforehand. This table comes from immunoSEQ multiplex PCR, and its TCRdb copy is limited to in-frame clones, with some not included. The data contain approximately 330,000 clones, approximately 11% of them singletons. The material sequenced was naive CD4+ T cells from blood. Every receptor here comes from a woman aged 25-40 years in good health.

This clone has a handful of counts. The chain joins TRBV11-2 to TRBJ2-1; 9 positions agree with TRBD2. V shed 2 bases and J 4 bases; nucleotides not matched to a gene: 9. This CDR3 spans 17 amino acids. From germline, CDR1 is SGHAT and CDR2 FQNNGV. CDR3 in amino acids: CASSLSRASGKYNEQFF. The DNA for the CDR3 is TGTGCCAGCAGCTTATCTAGGGCTAGCGGGAAATACAATGAGCAGTTCTTC.

A few counts support this clone. This chain uses TRBV18 with TRBJ1-5; 7 bases fit TRBD1. V lost 6 bases, J lost 7 bases, and 12 bases stayed unmatched. Germline assignment: CDR1 KGHSH and CDR2 LQKENI. This CDR3 is 15 amino acids long. CDR3 protein: CASSQGTAGGQPQHF. CDR3 sequence (DNA): TGTGCCAGCTCCCAAGGGACAGCAGGAGGGCAGCCCCAGCATTTT.

This chain links TRBV6-5 with TRBJ2-1; 10 bases agree with TRBD2. The V segment lost 8 bases and the J segment 7 bases; nucleotides outside the gene matches: 8. CDR3 length: 14 residues. Per germline, CDR1 MNHEY and CDR2 SVGAGI. The CDR3 is CASSLAGAGNEQFF. DNA of the CDR3: TGTGCCAGCTCCCTAGCGGGAGCGGGTAATGAGCAGTTCTTC.

V gene TRBV4-2 combines with J gene TRBJ2-7; the D gene is possibly TRBD2 (6 bases). Trimming took 8 bases from V and 5 from J, leaving 22 bases between them. CDR1 is LGHNA, CDR2 YNFKEQ, per germline. The length of the CDR3 is 15 residues. The CDR3 spells CASAAGRLGGHEQYF. The CDR3 DNA follows: TGTGCCAGCGCGGCCGGCCGGTTGGGAGGACACGAGCAGTACTTC.

This clone was observed a handful of times. The chain's CDR3 is CASRSRTSGSYEQYF. In nucleotides, the CDR3 is TGTGCCAGCAGGAGTCGGACTAGCGGTTCCTACGAGCAGTACTTC. This chain joins TRBV7-8 and TRBJ2-7, with 10 nucleotides matching TRBD2. The CDR3 covers 15 residues. CDR1 is SGHVS, CDR2 FQNEAQ, per germline. V shed 6 bases, J shed 1 base, and the junction held 6 bases outside the gene matches.

This clone was picked up a small number of times. This rearrangement joins TRBV9 to TRBJ1-4; tentative D call: TRBD1 (6 bases). This CDR3 comprises 15 residues. Per the germline V gene, CDR1 is SGDLS and CDR2 is YYNGEE. V gave up 4 bases and J gave up 4 bases, with 14 bases separating them. The CDR3 DNA is TGTGCCAGCAGCACTAGCGGGGGCCTTAATGAAAAACTGTTTTTT. It encodes CASSTSGGLNEKLFF.

V is TRBV7-2 and J is TRBJ2-2; D is uncertain. The ends were cut back, 5 bases at V and 1 base at J, with 14 bases in the middle. Germline assignment: CDR1 SGHTA and CDR2 FQGNSA. CDR3 length equals 16 residues. The chain's CDR3 is CASSRPPRGNTGELFF. The DNA for the CDR3 is TGTGCCAGCAGCCGACCCCCTCGCGGGAACACCGGGGAGCTGTTTTTT.

This clone has only a few counts. The chain combines TRBV30 with TRBJ2-5, with D possibly TRBD2 on 5 matching bases. V gave up 2 bases and J gave up 4 bases, with 11 bases separating them. From germline, CDR1 is GTSNPN and CDR2 SVGIG (reference sequence). The CDR3 has 13 amino acids. The CDR3 sequence is CAWSRLAAETQYF. CDR3 nucleotides: TGTGCCTGGAGTCGGCTAGCCGCAGAGACCCAGTACTTC.

As concerns this clone: Other DNA sequences in this sample translate to the same CDR3. This rearrangement joins TRBV6-5 to TRBJ2-1; 8 nucleotides align to TRBD1. The germline gives CDR1 MNHEY, CDR2 SVGAGI. The CDR3 spans 15 residues. V trimming: 2 bases; J trimming: 1 base; junction bases outside the gene matches: 1. The CDR3: CASSYRTGSYNEQFF. DNA for the CDR3: TGTGCCAGCAGTTACCGGACAGGGTCCTACAATGAGCAGTTCTTC.

The V and J genes are TRBV18 and TRBJ2-1; D is perhaps TRBD1 (5 bases). V was pared by 2 bases and J by 6 bases, with 11 bases between. The CDR3 spans 14 residues. Germline values: CDR1 KGHSH, CDR2 LQKENI. The CDR3 reads CASSPSQGFNEQFF. The CDR3 DNA follows: TGTGCCAGCTCACCATCGCAGGGTTTCAATGAGCAGTTCTTC. Full variable domain (remainder filled in from reference TRBV18 and TRBJ2-1): NAGVMQNPRHLVRRRGQEARLRCSPMKGHSHVYWYRQLPEEGLKFMVYLQKENIIDESGMPKERFSAEFPKEGPSILRIQQVVRGDSAAYFCASSPSQGFNEQFFGPGTRLTVL.

In its sample, this clone was seen a few times. The rearrangement uses TRBV28 and TRBJ2-7, with D possibly being TRBD1 (6 bases). The CDR3 has 14 residues. Germline-derived CDR1 and CDR2 are MDHEN and SYDVKM. V shed 5 bases and J shed 4 bases, with 15 bases lying between them. The CDR3 region is CASSKQGRLYEQYF. The CDR3 nucleotides read TGTGCCAGCAGTAAACAGGGACGCCTTTACGAGCAGTACTTC. The full variable domain, completed using reference TRBV28 and TRBJ2-7, is DVKVTQSSRYLVKRTGEKVFLECVQDMDHENMFWYRQDPGLGLRLIYFSYDVKMKEKGDIPEGYSVSREKKERFSLILESASTNQTSMYLCASSKQGRLYEQYFGPGTRLTVT.

This rearrangement joins TRBV9 to TRBJ2-1, with 7 bases identical to TRBD1. Germline V CDR1 and CDR2: SGDLS, YYNGEE. The CDR3 runs 15 residues. V was clipped by 0 bases and J by 6 bases; unmatched bases: 6. The DNA for the CDR3 is TGTGCCAGCAGCGTAGATGGGACAGACATCAATGAGCAGTTCTTC. Translation gives CASSVDGTDINEQFF.

This clone turned up a few times. This chain links TRBV27 with TRBJ1-5; unclear D gene. The germline V gene has CDR1 MNHEY and CDR2 SMNVEV (reference sequence). The CDR3 sequence is 15 residues long. V lost 0 bases and J lost 7, with 13 bases in between. The DNA for the CDR3 is TGTGCCAGCAGTTTATCAGGAGGTGCTGGGCAGCCCCAGCATTTT. This codes for CASSLSGGAGQPQHF.

This clone has a handful of counts. V and J are TRBV2 and TRBJ1-1; no reliable D call. The germline V gene has CDR1 SNHLY and CDR2 FYNNEI. Trimming removed 4 bases at V and 0 bases at J, with 6 bases between. CDR3 length equals 13 residues. CDR3 amino acids: CASSGRVNTEAFF. The CDR3 coding sequence is TGTGCCAGCAGTGGGAGGGTGAACACTGAAGCTTTCTTT.

Points on this clone: One end of the junction varies from germline; a read error may be responsible. This chain connects TRBV27 to TRBJ1-2; D call uncertain. Per germline, CDR1 MNHEY and CDR2 SMNVEV (reference sequence). The CDR3 is made up of 14 amino acids. CDR3 nucleotide sequence: TGTGCCAGCAGTCCCTCGGCAGCGATCTATGACTACACCTTC. This codes for CASSPSAAIYDYTF.

The chain uses TRBV19 and TRBJ2-7; 9 positions agree with TRBD1. CDR3 length: 16 residues. The ends lost 1 base at V and 1 base at J; junction bases unmatched: 5. Germline CDR1 reads LNHDA; CDR2 reads SQIVND (reference sequence). CDR3 in DNA: TGTGCCAGTAGTATAGGTCGGGACAGGGTTTCCTACGAGCAGTACTTC. Translating it yields CASSIGRDRVSYEQYF.

The chain links TRBV19 to TRBJ1-1; TRBD1 matches at 11 bases. This CDR3 region has 15 residues. V lost 5 bases to trimming and J lost 6 bases; unmatched junction nucleotides: 8. Germline CDR1 reads LNHDA; CDR2 reads SQIVND (reference sequence). CDR3 DNA sequence: TGTGCCAGTAGTCCCCGGACAGGGGGCATCGCTGAAGCTTTCTTT. Amino acids: CASSPRTGGIAEAFF. Together with reference TRBV19 and TRBJ1-1, the CDR3 gives the full variable domain: DGGITQSPKYLFRKEGQNVTLSCEQNLNHDAMYWYRQDPGQGLRLIYYSQIVNDFQKGDIAEGYSVSREKKESFPLTVTSAQKNPTAFYLCASSPRTGGIAEAFFGQGTRLTVV.